Listed here are 30 T cell receptor beta chains from one sample, sequenced in a study of identical twins. TCRdb reprocessed the 5' RACE reads with MiXCR, giving one entry per CDR3 protein. This table has a few hundred thousand distinct CDR3 sequences, around a sixth appearing once. Sequencing was performed on naive T cells sorted from blood. These receptors originate from a man aged 50 to 60 in good health.

In this sample, this clonotype turned up once. A much bigger clone sits one base away, suggesting this may be a read error. The gene calls are TRBV29-1 and TRBJ1-1; TRBD1 matches 8 bases. This CDR3 is 14 amino acids long. Germline CDR1 reads SQVTM; CDR2 reads ANQGSEA. The CDR3 nucleotides are TGCAGCGCAGGGGGCCCATTCCTGAACACTGGAGCTTTCTTT. Its translation is CSAGGPFLNTGAFF. The whole variable domain, filled in from reference TRBV29-1 and TRBJ1-1, reads SAVISQKPSRDICQRGTSLTIQCQVDSQVTMMFWYRQQPGQSLTLIATANQGSEATYESGFVIDKFPISRPNLTFSTLTVSNMSPEDSSIYLCSAGGPFLNTGAFFGQGTRLTVV.

The chain carries TRBV5-5 and TRBJ2-3; no reliable D call. CDR1 SGHKS and CDR2 YYEKEE come from the germline V gene (reference sequence). The ends were cut back, 4 bases at V and 0 bases at J, with 15 bases in the middle. CDR3 length: 16 residues. This CDR3 reads CASSPLGRRSTDTQYF. The CDR3 region has the DNA TGTGCCAGCAGCCCCCTCGGGCGGCGAAGCACAGATACGCAGTATTTT.

The rearrangement links TRBV9 to TRBJ2-7; 9 bases match TRBD1. The junction had 3 bases not matched to a gene; V was cut back by 0 bases and J by 5 bases. Per germline, CDR1 SGDLS and CDR2 YYNGEE. This CDR3 has 14 residues. CDR3 nucleotides: TGTGCCAGCAGCGTAGAAGGACAGGGGAACGAGCAGTACTTC. It yields the protein CASSVEGQGNEQYF.

In this sample, this clonotype turned up many times. The V and J genes are TRBV20-1 and TRBJ2-5, with TRBD1 matching over 7 bases. V lost 2 bases to trimming and J lost 4 bases; unmatched junction nucleotides: 4. CDR3 size: 13 residues. CDR1 DFQATT and CDR2 SNEGSKA come from the germline V gene (reference sequence). Here the CDR3 DNA reads TGCAGTGCTAGAATTCCAGGGGGAGAGACCCAGTACTTC. This translates into CSARIPGGETQYF.

This clonotype showed up just a few times. This chain joins TRBV6-1 and TRBJ2-7; D could derive from TRBD1 or TRBD2 (5 bases each). Germline V CDR1 and CDR2: MNHNS, SASEGT. Trimming left V 7 bases short and J 5 bases short, with 24 bases between. The CDR3 has 16 residues. The CDR3 coding sequence is TGTGCCAGCAAACCTATCTCCCGGGGCAGGGTCAACGAGCAGTACTTC. This sequence encodes CASKPISRGRVNEQYF.

The chain carries TRBV11-2 and TRBJ2-7, with a tentative D call TRBD1 (6 bases). Deletions cut 1 base from V and 2 bases from J, with 9 bases between. The CDR3 extends over 14 amino acids. Germline V CDR1 and CDR2: SGHAT, FQNNGV. The CDR3 nucleotides are TGTGCCAGCAGCTTAGTCACAGGGCCCTACGAGCAGTACTTC. This translates into CASSLVTGPYEQYF.

The chain links TRBV7-2 to TRBJ2-2; D may be TRBD1 (6 bases). This CDR3 contains 15 residues. The V gene lost 5 bases and the J gene lost 4 bases, with 14 bases spanning the gap. The germline V gene encodes CDR1 SGHTA and CDR2 FQGNSA. The CDR3 nucleotides are TGTGCCAGCAGCCCCCCGACAGGCACCACCGGGGAGCTGTTTTTT. It yields the protein CASSPPTGTTGELFF.

The chain combines TRBV7-2 with TRBJ2-3; TRBD2 matches 7 bases. The V gene end was trimmed by 5 bases and the J gene end by 3 bases; junction bases not matched to a gene: 8. CDR3 length equals 15 residues. Germline V gene data show CDR1 as SGHTA and CDR2 as FQGNSA. The CDR3 protein is CASSPSGAETDTQYF. In DNA, the CDR3 is TGTGCCAGCAGCCCAAGCGGGGCCGAGACAGATACGCAGTATTTT.

The V call is TRBV5-1, the J call TRBJ2-1; the D gene is possibly TRBD2 (6 bases). V was pared by 7 bases and J by 1 base, with 15 bases between. The germline CDR1 and CDR2 sequences are SGHRS and YFSETQ. This CDR3 has 15 residues. CDR3: CASGSSGTSYNEQFF. CDR3 DNA: TGCGCCAGCGGGTCTTCCGGGACTTCCTACAATGAGCAGTTCTTC.

A few counts support this clonotype. The chain carries TRBV9 and TRBJ2-1; 7 bases align to TRBD2. The CDR3 contains 17 residues. V lost 4 bases, J lost 8 bases, and 18 bases stayed unmatched. Germline V lookup: CDR1 SGDLS, CDR2 YYNGEE. The CDR3 reads CASSSPGGGAFADEQFF. CDR3 DNA: TGTGCCAGCAGCAGCCCTGGGGGGGGAGCATTCGCGGATGAGCAGTTCTTC. Variable domain in full (rest from reference TRBV9 and TRBJ2-1): DSGVTQTPKHLITATGQRVTLRCSPRSGDLSVYWYQQSLDQGLQFLIQYYNGEERAKGNILERFSAQQFPDLHSELNLSSLELGDSALYFCASSSPGGGAFADEQFFGPGTRLTVL.

There are many counts of this clonotype. The chain links TRBV5-1 to TRBJ2-3, with 8 positions matching TRBD1. Germline CDR1 and CDR2: SGHRS and YFSETQ. The CDR3 loop spans 14 amino acids. J gave up 4 bases and V 4 bases, and 5 bases lay outside the gene matches. The CDR3 DNA reads as TGCGCCAGCAGCACAGGACAGGGCGCAGATACGCAGTATTTT. As protein: CASSTGQGADTQYF.

A few counts support this clonotype. The chain joins TRBV5-1 to TRBJ2-3; D remains unclear. The V end was cut by 0 bases, the J end by 4 bases, with 6 bases between. Germline V CDR1 and CDR2: SGHRS, YFSETQ. The CDR3 is 13 residues long. The CDR3 spells CASSLATSDTQYF. The CDR3 DNA reads TGCGCCAGCAGCTTGGCCACATCAGATACGCAGTATTTT.

This clonotype was detected many times. The chain couples TRBV25-1 to TRBJ1-2; no clear D gene. Looked up from germline, CDR1 is MGHDK and CDR2 is SYGVNS. V lost 5 bases and J lost 8, with 15 bases in between. There are 13 residues in the CDR3. The CDR3 here is CASSRGWSAGYTF. CDR3 sequence (DNA): TGTGCCAGCAGTCGAGGGTGGTCGGCCGGCTACACCTTC.

The V gene is TRBV6-2 or TRBV6-3, the J gene TRBJ2-1; 9 nucleotides agree with TRBD2. The V and J ends lost 3 bases and 7 bases, in that order; junction bases with no gene match: 4. Per the germline V gene, CDR1 is MNHEY and CDR2 is SVGEGT. This CDR3 has 14 residues. The CDR3 DNA sequence: TGTGCCAGCAGTTATGCGGGAGGGCCGAATGAGCAGTTCTTC. Its translation: CASSYAGGPNEQFF.

As concerns this clonotype: At one end the junction does not follow the germline gene, possibly because of a read error. The chain joins TRBV5-6 to TRBJ1-5; 7 nucleotides align to TRBD1. Germline V CDR1 and CDR2: SGHDT, YYEEEE. The CDR3 has 15 residues. The DNA of the CDR3 is TGTGCCACCAGCCTGGGACAGCTATCCAATCAGCCCCAGCATTTT. It encodes CATSLGQLSNQPQHF.

The chain recombines TRBV29-1 with TRBJ2-1; TRBD2 matches 9 bases. Trimming cost V 8 bases and J 4 bases; bases outside gene matches: 9. The germline gives CDR1 SQVTM, CDR2 ANQGSEA. The CDR3 sequence is 14 residues long. The chain's CDR3 is CSSRLAGTYNEQFF. CDR3 nucleotides: TGCAGCTCCCGCCTAGCGGGAACTTACAATGAGCAGTTCTTC.

This clonotype was seen only a few times. This chain uses TRBV20-1 with TRBJ2-7, with TRBD2 identical over 10 bases. The CDR3 loop spans 15 amino acids. V lost 0 bases to trimming and J lost 3 bases; unmatched junction nucleotides: 5. CDR1 is DFQATT, CDR2 SNEGSKA, per germline (reference sequence). This CDR3 reads CSARDSGTSDYEQYF. CDR3 bases: TGCAGTGCTAGAGATTCCGGGACTAGCGACTACGAGCAGTACTTC.

The chain links TRBV24-1 to TRBJ2-5; TRBD1 agrees at 9 bases. The CDR3 runs to 13 residues. J was trimmed by 4 bases and V by 9 bases; bases with no gene match: 5. Germline V gene sequence: CDR1 KGHDR, CDR2 SFDVKD. The CDR3 spells CATADRGGETQYF. The CDR3 bases are TGTGCCACCGCGGACAGGGGTGGAGAGACCCAGTACTTC.

This clonotype was detected only a few times. V and J are TRBV20-1 and TRBJ2-7; 12 bases match TRBD2. V lost 2 bases and J lost 5; bases outside the gene matches: 7. Germline V lookup: CDR1 DFQATT, CDR2 SNEGSKA (reference sequence). This CDR3 spans 15 amino acids. CDR3 in amino acids: CSARNGLAGGDEQYF. The CDR3 DNA reads as TGCAGTGCTAGAAATGGGCTAGCGGGAGGGGACGAGCAGTACTTC.

J is TRBJ2-1 and V is TRBV28; 11 bases align to TRBD2. The CDR3 totals 14 residues. Looked up from germline, CDR1 is MDHEN and CDR2 is SYDVKM. Trimming took 3 bases from V and 9 from J; bases not matched to a gene: 4. Written as DNA, the CDR3 is TGTGCCAGCAGTTTCCTAGCGGGAGGCTTTGAGCAGTTCTTC. This codes for CASSFLAGGFEQFF.

V usage is TRBV18 and J usage is TRBJ2-7; D is unresolved. Germline CDR1 and CDR2: KGHSH and LQKENI. The V end was cut by 6 bases, the J end by 3 bases, with 12 bases between. The length of the CDR3 is 13 residues. The CDR3 sequence: CASSAGDHYEQYF. In DNA, the CDR3 is TGTGCCAGCTCGGCCGGTGACCACTACGAGCAGTACTTC.

In this sample, this clonotype turned up many times. The chain links TRBV29-1 to TRBJ2-1; 9 bases are shared with TRBD2. The germline V gene has CDR1 SQVTM and CDR2 ANQGSEA. The V gene end was trimmed by 7 bases and the J gene end by 11 bases; junction bases not matched to a gene: 12. CDR3 length equals 13 residues. CDR3 DNA: TGCAGCGGGGGGCTAGCGGGGCCCACTCAGCAGTTCTTC. Translated: CSGGLAGPTQQFF.

The gene calls are TRBV25-1 and TRBJ1-1; the D gene is possibly TRBD1 (6 bases). The CDR3 is 16 residues long. Germline V lookup: CDR1 MGHDK, CDR2 SYGVNS. Between the trimmed V and J ends, which lost 2 bases and 2 bases, there was a span of 15 bases. The CDR3 nucleotides are TGTGCCAGCAGTGAACCCACGGGGGGCCTTAACACTGAAGCTTTCTTT. Its protein is CASSEPTGGLNTEAFF.

Only a few counts were recorded for this clonotype. The rearrangement links TRBV10-3 to TRBJ1-1, with D perhaps TRBD1 (5 bases). Trimming stripped 0 bases from V and 0 bases from J, with 5 bases between. CDR1 and CDR2 (germline): ENHRY, SYGVKD. The CDR3 consists of 14 residues. As DNA, the CDR3 is TGTGCCATCAGTGAGTCAGGGGTGAACACTGAAGCTTTCTTT. Protein: CAISESGVNTEAFF.

This clonotype has just a few counts. The chain combines TRBV20-1 with TRBJ1-6; D not certain. Germline-derived CDR1 and CDR2 are DFQATT and SNEGSKA (reference sequence). Trimming cost V 0 bases and J 18 bases, with 18 bases left between them. The CDR3 sequence is 13 residues long. In DNA, the CDR3 is TGCAGTGCTAGAGATGACCGGGCCAAGGTCCCCCACTTT. It specifies CSARDDRAKVPHF.

This clonotype occurred many times. The rearrangement links TRBV4-3 to TRBJ1-2, with D unclear. CDR1 is LGHNA, CDR2 YSLEER, per germline. Trimming shortened V by 0 bases and J by 5 bases, and 7 bases separated the two germline ends. The CDR3 spans 13 residues. This CDR3 reads CASSQDWGYGYTF. Written as DNA, the CDR3 is TGCGCCAGCAGCCAAGATTGGGGATATGGCTACACCTTC.

The table lists this clonotype with a count of one. V usage is TRBV12-3 or TRBV12-4 and J usage is TRBJ2-7; D might be TRBD1 or TRBD2, each matching 6 bases. CDR3 length: 12 residues. The ends were cut back, 5 bases at V and 6 bases at J, with 11 bases in the middle. The CDR3: CASSRGPGEQYF. The DNA for the CDR3 is TGTGCCAGCAGTCGGGGGCCCGGCGAGCAGTACTTC.

This clonotype was recorded many times. This chain joins TRBV1 and TRBJ2-5; the table's D gene call, TRBD2, was not cross checked with the DNA. TRBV1 is annotated as a pseudogene. The CDR3 totals 11 residues. The DNA of the CDR3 is TGCACCAGCTCCCGGAGGGCTCCAGAGTACTTC. Translated: CTSSRRAPEYF.

This clonotype showed up many times. The rearrangement links TRBV4-3 to TRBJ2-7; 13 bases fit TRBD2. CDR3 length equals 15 residues. The germline V gene has CDR1 LGHNA and CDR2 YSLEER. The trim removed 4 bases at V and 7 bases at J, leaving 7 bases unmatched. The DNA of the CDR3 is TGCGCCAGCAGCCTTACCGGGACTAGCGGGACTGAGCAGTACTTC. Translation gives CASSLTGTSGTEQYF.

This clonotype was counted between two and nine times. This sequence joins TRBV15 and TRBJ2-5, with no clear D. The germline V gene encodes CDR1 LNHNV and CDR2 YYDKDF (reference sequence). V dropped 0 bases and J dropped 5 bases, with 4 bases sitting between them. The CDR3 runs to 12 residues. The CDR3 is CATSRDLETQYF. The CDR3 bases are TGTGCCACCAGCAGAGATTTGGAGACCCAGTACTTC. The variable domain in full, with the rest retrieved from reference TRBV15 and TRBJ2-5, is DAMVIQNPRYQVTQFGKPVTLSCSQTLNHNVMYWYQQKSSQAPKLLFHYYDKDFNNEADTPDNFQSRRPNTSFCFLDIRSPGLGDTAMYLCATSRDLETQYFGPGTRLLVL.